This T cell receptor beta chain is from a study of CD8 T cells in Susac syndrome. Study outcomes and limitations: As the study acknowledged, the number of individuals who were part of its TCR sequencing and HLA analysis was relatively small.

The patients who served as multiple sclerosis controls were treatment-naive and had stable or active relapsing-remitting disease that fulfilled the revised McDonald criteria. Through negative isolation, CD4+ and CD8+ T cells were obtained, while TEMRA cells were enriched using FACS. This CDR3 contains 13 residues. Germline V lookup: CDR1 DFQATT, CDR2 SNEGSKA (reference sequence). With 6 bases removed from V and 5 bases from J, the gap between germline ends came to 14 bases. An input of roughly 0.45 to 1 ug of RNA was subjected to reverse transcription using random hexamers. Multiplex immunoSEQ PCR targeted 54 Vbeta and 13 Jbeta TCR beta segments. TCRdb reprocessed the immunoSEQ multiplex PCR reads via MiXCR and lists one record per CDR3 protein. This sample has under 200,000 distinct CDR3 sequences, with approximately 95% found just once. Concerning this clonotype: Its specificity is not known.

The chain carries TRBV20-1 and TRBJ2-1; weak D call: TRBD1 (5 bases). This clonotype was obtained from a human donor with multiple sclerosis. Sequenced material: CD8+ T cells from PBMCs. CDR3 nucleotide sequence: TGCAGTGCCGTAAAAAAGGGGCACAATGAGCAGTTCTTC. This translates into CSAVKKGHNEQFF.